These 8 T cell receptor beta chains were all obtained from the same sample, sequenced in a study of metastatic and nonmetastatic thyroid tumors. Through MiXCR, TCRdb re-clonotyped the PCR reads. The sample carries about 7,900 clones, 26% recorded once. Until they underwent thyroid surgery, no patient had received any treatment. The sample comprised adjacent normal tissue. Receptor source: a female donor with papillary thyroid cancer or a benign thyroid nodule (not recorded which). Some clones in this sample may be carry-over from other donors' samples.

Only a few counts were recorded for this clone. The chain employs TRBV6-1 and TRBJ1-2; 9 bases are a match to TRBD1. V gave up 2 bases and J gave up 8 bases; unmatched junction bases: 12. Per germline, CDR1 MNHNS and CDR2 SASEGT. The CDR3 totals 16 residues. The CDR3, as DNA: TGTGCCAGCAGTGAAAACGGACAGGGGCGGTTGAGCGGCTACACCTTC. Translated: CASSENGQGRLSGYTF.

This clone is medium-sized within its sample. V and J are TRBV5-1 and TRBJ2-2, with 8 bases lining up with TRBD2. CDR3 length: 16 residues. CDR1 is SGHRS and CDR2 is YFSETQ in the germline V gene. J lost 4 bases, V lost 4 bases, and 9 bases had no gene match. Here the CDR3 reads CASSEGLVLGTGELFF. CDR3 DNA sequence: TGCGCCAGCAGCGAGGGACTAGTCCTAGGCACCGGGGAGCTGTTTTTT.

This clone was recorded at least ten times. This chain connects TRBV6-5 to TRBJ2-1, with 7 positions matching TRBD1. This CDR3 comprises 14 residues. In germline, CDR1 is MNHEY, CDR2 SVGAGI. V shed 2 bases and J 9 bases; nucleotides not matched to a gene: 7. CDR3 sequence (DNA): TGTGCCAGCAGTTACCGAGGGGGCGTCGGTGAGCAGTTCTTC. Amino acid sequence: CASSYRGGVGEQFF.

This rearrangement joins TRBV19 to TRBJ1-5; 8 bases match TRBD1. This CDR3 spans 13 amino acids. Germline CDR1 is LNHDA and CDR2 is SQIVND (reference sequence). V was clipped by 4 bases and J by 11 bases; unmatched bases: 7. The CDR3 sequence: CASSRDRFMAQHF. CDR3 bases: TGTGCCAGTAGTAGGGACAGGTTCATGGCCCAGCATTTT.

The gene calls are TRBV27 and TRBJ2-7, with 9 bases aligning to TRBD2. The germline V gene encodes CDR1 MNHEY and CDR2 SMNVEV (reference sequence). Germline trimming cut 6 bases from V and 7 bases from J; bases unmatched to any gene: 13. The CDR3 is 15 amino acids. The CDR3 protein is CASSRDSGGFLEQYF. The CDR3 DNA follows: TGTGCCAGCAGCCGGGACAGCGGGGGGTTCTTGGAGCAGTACTTC.

This clone occurred a few times. V usage is TRBV11-2 and J usage is TRBJ1-6, with D tentatively TRBD1 (6 bases). The CDR3 is 17 residues long. Trimming took 2 bases from V and 1 from J, leaving 12 bases between them. Germline V gives CDR1 SGHAT, CDR2 FQNNGV. The CDR3: CASSLPQGGSYNSPLHF. CDR3 DNA sequence: TGTGCCAGCAGCTTACCACAGGGAGGGTCCTATAATTCACCCCTCCACTTT.

This clone is deemed medium-sized. CDR3 in amino acids: CASSEWGPEQYF. DNA of the CDR3: TGTGCCAGCAGTGAATGGGGACCCGAGCAGTACTTC. This rearrangement joins TRBV6-1 to TRBJ2-7; D could derive from TRBD1 or TRBD2 (5 bases each). Trimming shortened V by 2 bases and J by 6 bases, and 8 bases separated the two germline ends. Germline V lookup: CDR1 MNHNS, CDR2 SASEGT. The CDR3 extends over 12 amino acids.

V gene TRBV20-1 combines with J gene TRBJ2-7; unclear D gene. The V gene lost 0 bases and the J gene lost 8 bases, with 5 bases spanning the gap. CDR3 size: 10 residues. Germline loops: CDR1 DFQATT, CDR2 SNEGSKA (reference sequence). The CDR3 here is CSARDSQQYF. The CDR3 nucleotides read TGCAGTGCTAGAGATTCGCAGCAGTACTTC.